This T cell receptor (beta chain) comes out of a study of beta chain features in type 1 diabetes. Study observations and caveats: These data did not resolve whether HLA type affects TCRB rearrangement. In the patient group, naive, central memory and Treg TCRB repertoires seemed more alike than in the healthy donor group.

Every bit of the isolated RNA underwent reverse transcription, so sequencing read expressed TCRB transcripts. Naive, central memory and regulatory T cell samples yielded about 4 million reads on average. Generated by immunoSEQ multiplex PCR, the TCRdb table keeps only in-frame clones and is missing some. The sample shows a few hundred thousand clones, about 15% of them seen only once. Trimming removed 4 bases from V and 4 bases from J, with 10 bases in between. CDR3 size: 14 residues. Germline V gives CDR1 MGHDK, CDR2 SYGVNS. This clone was seen a handful of times. Its matching antigen is unknown. Other DNA sequences from this sample encode an identical CDR3 as well.

This TCR was recovered from a man aged 25-40 years in good health. The rearrangement joins TRBV25-1 to TRBJ2-2; TRBD2 is a possible D gene (6 bases). Sequences were obtained from naive CD4+ T cells from blood. The CDR3 here is CASSGLGVTGELFF. CDR3 DNA: TGTGCCAGCAGTGGACTAGGAGTCACCGGGGAGCTGTTTTTT.